The clone carrying this TCR beta chain appeared a single time. Its target is not known. Germline V gene data show CDR1 as LNHDA and CDR2 as SQIVND (reference sequence). This CDR3 has 13 residues. V trimming: 8 bases; J trimming: 6 bases; junction bases outside the gene matches: 5. The data stem from a study of T cells in Graves' hyperthyroidism and ophthalmopathy. General observations from the study: A model of 13 V-J pairs discriminated ophthalmopathy from stable hyperthyroidism.

The source material, RNA transcripts, was used to amplify TCR beta CDR3 regions. First-round RT-PCR with HTBI primers amplified the TCR CDR3 region. TCRdb itself ran the multiplex PCR reads through MiXCR, one entry per CDR3 protein. Counted here are a few hundred thousand distinct CDR3 sequences, roughly 13% occurring once; the ten biggest clones make up 5% to 6%. The definition of stable Graves' hyperthyroidism was no ophthalmopathy progression within 18 months. Exclusion followed for patients with uncontrolled infection, other autoimmune disease, pregnancy or lactation. Clinical symptoms, serum thyroxine, TRAb, thyroid ultrasound and orbital computed tomography established diagnosis.

This clonotype was obtained from a woman aged 18-29 years with Graves' hyperthyroidism. The chain is built from TRBV19 and TRBJ2-1; 9 nucleotides line up with TRBD1. The sequenced material came from blood. As DNA, the CDR3 is TGTGCCAGTCGGGACAGGGTTTTCAATGAGCAGTTCTTC. Encoded protein: CASRDRVFNEQFF.